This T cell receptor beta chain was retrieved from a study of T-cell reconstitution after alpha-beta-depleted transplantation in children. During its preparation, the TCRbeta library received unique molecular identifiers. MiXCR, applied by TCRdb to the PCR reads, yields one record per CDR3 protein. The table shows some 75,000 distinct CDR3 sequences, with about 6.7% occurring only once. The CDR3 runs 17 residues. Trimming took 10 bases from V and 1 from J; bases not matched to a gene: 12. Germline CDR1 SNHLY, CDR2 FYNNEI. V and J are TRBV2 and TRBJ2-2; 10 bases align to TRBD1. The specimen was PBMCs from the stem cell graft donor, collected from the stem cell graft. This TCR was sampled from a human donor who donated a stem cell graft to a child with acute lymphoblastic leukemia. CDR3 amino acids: CAICLKTGGLNTGELFF. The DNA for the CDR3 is TGTGCCATCTGTTTGAAGACAGGGGGCCTGAACACCGGGGAGCTGTTTTTT. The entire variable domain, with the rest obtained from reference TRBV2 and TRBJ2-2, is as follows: EPEVTQTPSHQVTQMGQEVILRCVPISNHLYFYWYRQILGQKVEFLVSFYNNEISEKSEIFDDQFSVERPDGSNFTLKIRSTKLEDSAMYFCAICLKTGGLNTGELFFGEGSRLTVL.